A single sample is the source of the 19 T cell receptor beta chains below, sequenced in a study of blood T cell repertoires in COVID-19. Sequenced by immunoSEQ multiplex PCR; TCRdb stores in-frame clones only, minus some. This table has about 70,000 clones, 86% appearing once. The sequencing input was peripheral blood. All receptors come from a man in his 70s with active COVID-19.

This chain joins TRBV6-6 and TRBJ2-7, with 16 bases matching TRBD2. The CDR3 extends over 16 amino acids. CDR1 MNHNY and CDR2 SVGAGI come from the germline V gene (reference sequence). V dropped 6 bases and J dropped 4; count of bases not matched to a gene: 6. The CDR3 DNA reads TGTGCCAGCAGCCCCGGGACTAGCGGGAGGGGGTACGAGCAGTACTTC. Translation gives CASSPGTSGRGYEQYF.

The chain joins TRBV2 to TRBJ2-1; D might be TRBD2 (6 bases). This CDR3 has 16 residues. Trimming stripped 4 bases from V and 1 base from J, with 14 bases between. Germline loops: CDR1 SNHLY, CDR2 FYNNEI. The CDR3 loop reads CASSARLVGSYNEQFF. The CDR3 bases are TGTGCCAGCAGTGCCCGACTAGTTGGGTCCTACAATGAGCAGTTCTTC.

This sequence joins TRBV5-4 and TRBJ2-1; perhaps TRBD2 as D (6 bases). Trimming left V 2 bases short and J 5 bases short, with 14 bases between. Germline loops: CDR1 SGHNT, CDR2 YYREEE (reference sequence). The CDR3 length is 15 residues. The CDR3 is CASSFPAGTDNEQFF. In nucleotides, the CDR3 is TGTGCCAGCAGCTTCCCGGCGGGGACCGACAATGAGCAGTTCTTC.

The chain recombines TRBV5-1 with TRBJ1-2, with TRBD1 as a possible D gene (5 bases). Trimming pared 0 bases from V and 8 bases from J, leaving 17 bases between. The CDR3 sequence is 15 residues long. Germline assignment: CDR1 SGHRS and CDR2 YFSETQ. The CDR3 sequence is CASSLGRGQGWGYTF. The DNA of the CDR3 is TGCGCCAGCAGCTTGGGGCGAGGTCAGGGATGGGGCTACACCTTC.

CDR3 residues: CASGHAGKLFF. Here the CDR3 DNA reads TGTGCCAGTGGGCATGCGGGAAAACTGTTTTTT. V and J are TRBV28 and TRBJ1-4, with D hard to call. V gave up 9 bases and J gave up 10 bases, with 12 bases separating them. The CDR3 sequence is 11 residues long. Germline CDR1 and CDR2: MDHEN and SYDVKM.

The J gene is TRBJ1-5, the V gene TRBV5-3, with 7 bases fitting TRBD1. TRBV5-3 is an ORF, with its function uncertain. Trimming at V came to 3 bases and at J to 3 bases, leaving 12 bases not matched to a gene. CDR3 length: 17 amino acids. The CDR3 protein is CARSSSRGIETNQPQHF. The CDR3, as DNA: TGTGCCAGAAGCTCCAGCAGGGGGATAGAAACCAATCAGCCCCAGCATTTT.

J is TRBJ1-1 and V is TRBV30, with D unresolved. This CDR3 is built from 14 residues. Germline V gene sequence: CDR1 GTSNPN, CDR2 SVGIG (reference sequence). Trimming cost V 1 base and J 4 bases, with 13 bases left between them. CDR3 in amino acids: CAWSARRFGTEAFF. The CDR3 nucleotides are TGTGCCTGGAGTGCTCGTCGGTTTGGCACTGAAGCTTTCTTT.

The chain is built from TRBV7-6 and TRBJ1-6; TRBD1 matches 10 bases. The CDR3 consists of 17 residues. The V gene's germline CDR1 is SGHVS and CDR2 FNYEAQ. Trimming removed 1 base from V and 10 bases from J; junction bases left unmatched: 10. The CDR3, as DNA: TGTGCCAGCAGCTTAGTGGGACAGGGGTTCAGAGGCTCACCCCTCCACTTT. Amino acid sequence: CASSLVGQGFRGSPLHF. The full variable domain, in which reference TRBV7-6 and TRBJ1-6 provide the parts outside the CDR3, is GAGVSQSPRYKVTKRGQDVALRCDPISGHVSLYWYRQALGQGPEFLTYFNYEAQQDKSGLPNDRFSAERPEGSISTLTIQRTEQRDSAMYRCASSLVGQGFRGSPLHFGNGTRLTVT.

This clone has more than one count but fewer than ten. This sequence joins TRBV5-1 and TRBJ2-6, with 8 bases lining up with TRBD1. The length of the CDR3 is 19 residues. CDR1 and CDR2 (germline): SGHRS, YFSETQ. V lost 0 bases and J lost 0; bases outside the gene matches: 8. The DNA for the CDR3 is TGCGCCAGCAGCTTGGCCGGACAGGGTCGTCACTCTGGGGCCAACGTCCTGACTTTC. Translating gives CASSLAGQGRHSGANVLTF.

The chain's CDR3 is CASSPPSGRAHEQYF. In nucleotides, the CDR3 is TGTGCCAGCAGCCCCCCTAGCGGGAGGGCCCACGAGCAGTACTTC. The V and J genes are TRBV3-1 (or the pseudogene TRBV3-2) and TRBJ2-7; 12 nucleotides match TRBD2. CDR3 length: 15 residues. The germline V gene has CDR1 LGHDT and CDR2 YNNKEL (reference sequence). V dropped 4 bases and J dropped 5; count of bases not matched to a gene: 6.

J is TRBJ1-1 and V is TRBV28, with 7 positions matching TRBD1. CDR3 length: 13 amino acids. The germline CDR1 and CDR2 sequences are MDHEN and SYDVKM. Germline trimming cut 5 bases from V and 4 bases from J; bases unmatched to any gene: 4. This CDR3 reads CASSPYRGTEAFF. CDR3 coding DNA: TGTGCCAGCAGTCCCTACAGGGGCACTGAAGCTTTCTTT.

The rearrangement uses TRBV5-1 and TRBJ2-5; possible D gene TRBD2, 6 bases. The CDR3 loop spans 14 amino acids. V was trimmed by 3 bases and J by 5 bases, leaving 14 bases between them. Looked up from germline, CDR1 is SGHRS and CDR2 is YFSETQ. CDR3 coding DNA: TGCGCCAGCAGCTCTCCGGATCGGGGGGAGACCCAGTACTTC. Translated: CASSSPDRGETQYF.

The chain is built from TRBV30 and TRBJ1-6; D might be TRBD1 (6 bases). The CDR3 is 14 residues long. The germline V and J ends were trimmed by 4 bases and 9 bases, with 16 bases remaining between them. CDR1 and CDR2 (germline): GTSNPN, SVGIG (reference sequence). The CDR3 here is CAWKGQGWFSPLHF. The CDR3 bases are TGTGCCTGGAAGGGGCAGGGGTGGTTTTCACCCCTCCACTTT.

As for this clone: One junction end disagrees with the germline gene, perhaps due to a read error. This rearrangement joins TRBV12-3 or TRBV12-4 to TRBJ2-3, with a tentative D call TRBD2 (6 bases). CDR3 length: 13 amino acids. The CDR3 sequence: CASSRTITNTQYF. The CDR3 nucleotides read TGTGCCAGCAGTCGGACTATCACAAATACGCAGTATTTT.

The chain couples TRBV4-1 to TRBJ2-1; 14 nucleotides align to TRBD2. CDR1 and CDR2 (germline): MGHRA, YSYEKL. The CDR3 length is 17 residues. V shed 1 base, J shed 7 bases, and the junction held 6 bases outside the gene matches. In DNA, the CDR3 is TGCGCCAGCAGCCAAGGCCGGGGACTAGCGGGAGTGAATGAGCAGTTCTTC. This translates into CASSQGRGLAGVNEQFF.

The chain combines TRBV2 with TRBJ1-2; D is unclear. Germline V gene data show CDR1 as SNHLY and CDR2 as FYNNEI. There are 13 residues in the CDR3. V was trimmed by 5 bases and J by 3 bases, leaving 10 bases between them. The CDR3 nucleotides are TGTGCCAGCAGTCGGTCACGGGACTATGGCTACACCTTC. Translating gives CASSRSRDYGYTF.

This chain joins TRBV3-1 (or the pseudogene TRBV3-2) and TRBJ2-1; no reliable D call. Germline V gene sequence: CDR1 LGHDT, CDR2 YNNKEL (reference sequence). V gave up 0 bases and J gave up 14 bases, with 20 bases separating them. The CDR3 covers 15 residues. The CDR3 region has the DNA TGTGCCAGCAGCCAAGATGAGCTCCCCCCAGGATGTAAGTTCTTC. This sequence encodes CASSQDELPPGCKFF.

The chain has TRBV7-9 and TRBJ2-7, with TRBD1 identical over 10 bases. The V segment lost 1 base and the J segment 0 bases; nucleotides outside the gene matches: 6. The CDR3 totals 17 residues. In germline, CDR1 is SEHNR, CDR2 FQNEAQ (reference sequence). In DNA, the CDR3 is TGTGCCAGCAGCTTAGGCCCGGGACAGGGGAGCTCCTACGAGCAGTACTTC. Amino acids: CASSLGPGQGSSYEQYF.

This clone has only one observation. V gene TRBV5-4 combines with J gene TRBJ1-1, with TRBD1 as a possible D gene (6 bases). CDR1 and CDR2 (germline): SGHNT, YYREEE (reference sequence). This CDR3 is 14 amino acids long. The germline V and J ends were trimmed by 4 bases and 4 bases, with 14 bases remaining between them. The CDR3 DNA follows: TGTGCCAGCAGCCAAACCCGAGGGGGCACTGAAGCTTTCTTT. Protein sequence: CASSQTRGGTEAFF.